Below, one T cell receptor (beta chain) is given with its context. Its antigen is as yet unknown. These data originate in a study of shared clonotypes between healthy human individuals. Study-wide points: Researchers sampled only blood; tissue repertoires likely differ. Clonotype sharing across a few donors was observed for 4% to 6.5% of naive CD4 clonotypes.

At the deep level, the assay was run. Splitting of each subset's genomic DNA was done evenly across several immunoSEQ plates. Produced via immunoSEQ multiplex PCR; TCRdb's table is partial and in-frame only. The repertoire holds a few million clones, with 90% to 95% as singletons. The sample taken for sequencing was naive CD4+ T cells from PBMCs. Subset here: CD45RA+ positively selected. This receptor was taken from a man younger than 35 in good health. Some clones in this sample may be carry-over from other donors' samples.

CDR3 sequence reads: CASSADRADSYEQYF. The CDR3 nucleotides are TGTGCCAGCAGTGCCGACAGGGCCGACTCCTACGAGCAGTACTTC. The chain employs TRBV2 and TRBJ2-7; TRBD1 matches 7 bases. Trimming took 4 bases from V and 0 from J; bases not matched to a gene: 6. The CDR3 totals 15 residues. Germline assignment: CDR1 SNHLY and CDR2 FYNNEI.